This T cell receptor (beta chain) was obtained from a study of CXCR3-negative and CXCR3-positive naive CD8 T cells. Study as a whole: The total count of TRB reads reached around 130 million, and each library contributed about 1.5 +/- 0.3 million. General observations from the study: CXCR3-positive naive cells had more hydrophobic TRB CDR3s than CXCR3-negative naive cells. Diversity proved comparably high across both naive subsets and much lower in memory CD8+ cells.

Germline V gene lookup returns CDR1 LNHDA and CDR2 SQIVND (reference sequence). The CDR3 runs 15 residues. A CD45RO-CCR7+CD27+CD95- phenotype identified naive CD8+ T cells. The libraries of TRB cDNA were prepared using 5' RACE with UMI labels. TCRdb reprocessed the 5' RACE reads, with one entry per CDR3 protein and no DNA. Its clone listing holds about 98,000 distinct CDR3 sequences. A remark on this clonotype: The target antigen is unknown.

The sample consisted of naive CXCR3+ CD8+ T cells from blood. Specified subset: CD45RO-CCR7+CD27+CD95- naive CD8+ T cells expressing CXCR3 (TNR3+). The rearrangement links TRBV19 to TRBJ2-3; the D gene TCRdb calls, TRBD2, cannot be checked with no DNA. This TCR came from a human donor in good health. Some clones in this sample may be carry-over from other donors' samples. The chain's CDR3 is CASSMNSGGPDTQYF.